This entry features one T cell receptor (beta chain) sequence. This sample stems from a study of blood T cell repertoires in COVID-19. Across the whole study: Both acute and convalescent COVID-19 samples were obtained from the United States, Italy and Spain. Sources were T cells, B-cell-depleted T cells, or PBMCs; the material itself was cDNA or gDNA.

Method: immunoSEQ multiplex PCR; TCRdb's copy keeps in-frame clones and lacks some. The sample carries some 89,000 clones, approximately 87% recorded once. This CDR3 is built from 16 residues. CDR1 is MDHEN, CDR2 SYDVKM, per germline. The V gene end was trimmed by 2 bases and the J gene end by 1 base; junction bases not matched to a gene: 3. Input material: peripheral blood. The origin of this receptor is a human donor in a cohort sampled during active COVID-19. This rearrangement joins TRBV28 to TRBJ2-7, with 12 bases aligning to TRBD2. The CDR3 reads CASSLLGTSGSYEQYF. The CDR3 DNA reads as TGTGCCAGCAGTTTACTTGGGACTAGCGGGTCCTACGAGCAGTACTTC.